The present TCR beta chain was sequenced within a study of regulatory T cells in long-lasting Graves disease. About the study: Antithyroid drugs had been taken by newly diagnosed Graves' patients for under 3 months.

Time point specified: newly diagnosed GD, antithyroid drugs for less than 3 months. PBMC-extracted RNA yielded the TCR library. Both iRepertoire HTBI primers and Arm-PCR of CDR3 regions were used to build the TCR beta libraries. Per the original methods: Segment identification across samples yielded 55 to 65 TRBV and about 13 TRBJ segments. Using its own MiXCR run on the multiplex PCR reads, TCRdb lists one record per CDR3 protein. The V and J calls shown here were made by TCRdb, not taken from the authors' results. The sample holds approximately 360,000 distinct CDR3 sequences, roughly 12% seen once. The germline V gene encodes CDR1 SGHAT and CDR2 FQDESV (reference sequence). V was clipped by 5 bases and J by 4 bases; unmatched bases: 13. The CDR3 is 17 amino acids. This clonotype was seen at least ten times. Another study also made use of these data, one on T cells in Graves' hyperthyroidism and ophthalmopathy. That paper states: Hyperthyroidism had been newly diagnosed in patients aged 18 to 65, and its duration was under 2 months.

This rearrangement joins TRBV11-1 to TRBJ2-1; 8 positions agree with TRBD2. The clonotype originates from a woman under 30 with Graves disease. The sequencing here drew on peripheral blood mononuclear cells (PBMCs), taken at new diagnosis, from a patient treated with antithyroid drugs. CDR3 protein: CASSLQPLAGLYNEQFF. CDR3 in DNA: TGTGCCAGCAGCCTACAGCCGTTAGCGGGACTTTACAATGAGCAGTTCTTC.